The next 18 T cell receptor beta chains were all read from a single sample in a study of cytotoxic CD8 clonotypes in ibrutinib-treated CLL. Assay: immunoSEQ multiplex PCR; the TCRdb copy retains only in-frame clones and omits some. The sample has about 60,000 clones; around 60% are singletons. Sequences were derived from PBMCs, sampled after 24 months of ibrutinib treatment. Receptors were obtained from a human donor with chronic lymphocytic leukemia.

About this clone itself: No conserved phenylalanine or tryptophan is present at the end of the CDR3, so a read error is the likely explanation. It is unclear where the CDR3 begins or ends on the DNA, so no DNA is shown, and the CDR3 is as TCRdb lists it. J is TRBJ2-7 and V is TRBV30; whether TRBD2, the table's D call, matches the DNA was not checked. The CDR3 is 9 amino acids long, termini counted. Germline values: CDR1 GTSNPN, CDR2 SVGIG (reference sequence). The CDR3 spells CAWNWRNLL.

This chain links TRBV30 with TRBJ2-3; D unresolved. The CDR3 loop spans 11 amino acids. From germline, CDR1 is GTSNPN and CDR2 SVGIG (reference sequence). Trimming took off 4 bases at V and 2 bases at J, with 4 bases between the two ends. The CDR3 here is CAWTNTDTQYF. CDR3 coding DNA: TGTGCCTGGACCAACACAGATACGCAGTATTTT.

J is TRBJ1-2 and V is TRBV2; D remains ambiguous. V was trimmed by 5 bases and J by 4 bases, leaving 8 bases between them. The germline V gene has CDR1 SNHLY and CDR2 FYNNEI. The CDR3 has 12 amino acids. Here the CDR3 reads CASSSEIYGYTF. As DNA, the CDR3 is TGTGCCAGCAGTTCGGAGATCTATGGCTACACCTTC.

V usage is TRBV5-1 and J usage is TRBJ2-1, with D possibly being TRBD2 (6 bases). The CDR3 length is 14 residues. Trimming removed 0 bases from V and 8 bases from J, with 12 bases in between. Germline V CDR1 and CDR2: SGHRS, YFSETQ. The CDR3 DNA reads TGCGCCAGCAGCTTGGCGGGGGTGAGTGATGAGCAGTTCTTC. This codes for CASSLAGVSDEQFF. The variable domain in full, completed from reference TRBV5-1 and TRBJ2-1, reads KAGVTQTPRYLIKTRGQQVTLSCSPISGHRSVSWYQQTPGQGLQFLFEYFSETQRNKGNFPGRFSGRQFSNSRSEMNVSTLELGDSALYLCASSLAGVSDEQFFGPGTRLTVL.

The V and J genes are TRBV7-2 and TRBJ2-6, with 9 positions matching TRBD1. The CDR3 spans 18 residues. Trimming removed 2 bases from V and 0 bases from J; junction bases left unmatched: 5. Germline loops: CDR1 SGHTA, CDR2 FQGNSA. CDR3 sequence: CASSLTGGVPSGANVLTF. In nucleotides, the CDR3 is TGTGCCAGCAGCTTAACAGGGGGCGTCCCCTCTGGGGCCAACGTCCTGACTTTC.

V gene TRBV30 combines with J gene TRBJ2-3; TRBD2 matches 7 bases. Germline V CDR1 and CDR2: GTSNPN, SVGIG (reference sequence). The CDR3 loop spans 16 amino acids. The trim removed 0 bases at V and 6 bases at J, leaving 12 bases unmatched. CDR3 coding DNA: TGTGCCTGGAGTGTACTGCGCCGGAGCGGGGTGGATACGCAGTATTTT. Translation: CAWSVLRRSGVDTQYF.

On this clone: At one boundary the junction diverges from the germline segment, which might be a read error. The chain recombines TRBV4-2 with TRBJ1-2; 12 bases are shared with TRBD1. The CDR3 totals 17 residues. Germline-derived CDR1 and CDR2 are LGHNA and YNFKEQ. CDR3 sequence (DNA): TGTGCCAGCAGCCAAAGGCTCTCCGGGACAGGGGGCATTCGACTAACTTTC. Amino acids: CASSQRLSGTGGIRLTF.

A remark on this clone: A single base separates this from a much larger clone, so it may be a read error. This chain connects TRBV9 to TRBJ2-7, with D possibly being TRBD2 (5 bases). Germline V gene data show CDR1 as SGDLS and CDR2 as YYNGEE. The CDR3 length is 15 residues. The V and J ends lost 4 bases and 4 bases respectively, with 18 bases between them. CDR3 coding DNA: TGTGCCAGCAGCCCCCCCGGAACTAGAAGGTACGAGCAGTACTTC. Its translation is CASSPPGTRRYEQYF.

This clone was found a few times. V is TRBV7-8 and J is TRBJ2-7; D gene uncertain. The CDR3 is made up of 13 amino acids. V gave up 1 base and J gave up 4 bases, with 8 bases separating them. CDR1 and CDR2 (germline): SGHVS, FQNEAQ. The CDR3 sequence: CASSLGPLYEQYF. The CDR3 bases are TGTGCCAGCAGCTTAGGGCCTCTGTACGAGCAGTACTTC.

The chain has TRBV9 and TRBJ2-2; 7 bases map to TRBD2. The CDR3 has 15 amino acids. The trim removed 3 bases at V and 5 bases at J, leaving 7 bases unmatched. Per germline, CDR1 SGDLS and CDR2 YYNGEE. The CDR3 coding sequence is TGTGCCAGCAGCGATCCTAGCGGTCCAACCGGGGAGCTGTTTTTT. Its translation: CASSDPSGPTGELFF.

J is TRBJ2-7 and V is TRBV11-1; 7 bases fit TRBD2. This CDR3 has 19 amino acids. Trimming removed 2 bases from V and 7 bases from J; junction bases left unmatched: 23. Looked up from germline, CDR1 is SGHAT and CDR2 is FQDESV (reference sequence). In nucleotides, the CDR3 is TGTGCCAGCAGCTTACCACGAAAAGGCGGGAGCCTGTTGAGGGAAGAGCAGTACTTC. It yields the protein CASSLPRKGGSLLREEQYF.

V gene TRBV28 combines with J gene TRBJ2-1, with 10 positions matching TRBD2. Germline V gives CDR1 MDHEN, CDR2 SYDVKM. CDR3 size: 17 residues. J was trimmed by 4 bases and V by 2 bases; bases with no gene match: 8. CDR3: CASSLSPSGGFYNEQFF. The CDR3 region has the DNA TGTGCCAGCAGTTTAAGTCCTAGCGGGGGCTTTTACAATGAGCAGTTCTTC.

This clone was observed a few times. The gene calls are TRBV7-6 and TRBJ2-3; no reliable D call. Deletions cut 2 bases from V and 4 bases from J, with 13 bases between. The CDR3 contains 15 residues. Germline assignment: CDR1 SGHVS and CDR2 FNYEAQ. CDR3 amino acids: CASSLSGYTADTQYF. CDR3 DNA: TGTGCCAGCAGCTTATCGGGCTACACAGCAGATACGCAGTATTTT.

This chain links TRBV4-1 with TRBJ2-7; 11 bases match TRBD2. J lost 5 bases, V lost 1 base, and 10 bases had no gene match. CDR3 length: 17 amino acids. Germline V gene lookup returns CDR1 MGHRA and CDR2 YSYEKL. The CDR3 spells CASSQAILAGGKDEQYF. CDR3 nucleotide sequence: TGCGCCAGCAGCCAAGCTATTCTAGCGGGAGGAAAGGACGAGCAGTACTTC.

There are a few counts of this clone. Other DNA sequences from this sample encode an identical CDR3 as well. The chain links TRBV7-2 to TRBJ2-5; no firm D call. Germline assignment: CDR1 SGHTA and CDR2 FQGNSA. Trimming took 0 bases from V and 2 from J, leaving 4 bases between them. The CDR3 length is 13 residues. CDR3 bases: TGTGCCAGCAGCTTAGCCAGGCAAGAGACCCAGTACTTC. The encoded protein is CASSLARQETQYF.

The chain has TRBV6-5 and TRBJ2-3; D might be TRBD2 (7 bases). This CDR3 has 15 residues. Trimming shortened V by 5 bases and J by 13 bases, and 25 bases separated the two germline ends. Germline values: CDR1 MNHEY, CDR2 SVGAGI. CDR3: CASSGSERGGSSEYF. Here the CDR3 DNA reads TGTGCCAGCAGTGGGAGCGAAAGGGGGGGCTCCTCTGAGTATTTT.

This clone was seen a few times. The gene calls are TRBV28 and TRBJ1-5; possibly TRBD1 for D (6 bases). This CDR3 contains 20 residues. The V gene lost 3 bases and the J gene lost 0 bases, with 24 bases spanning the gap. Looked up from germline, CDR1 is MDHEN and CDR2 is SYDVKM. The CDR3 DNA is TGTGCCAGCAGTTTCCCCACTTACCGGGACATCTTTTATAGCAATCAGCCCCAGCATTTT. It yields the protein CASSFPTYRDIFYSNQPQHF.

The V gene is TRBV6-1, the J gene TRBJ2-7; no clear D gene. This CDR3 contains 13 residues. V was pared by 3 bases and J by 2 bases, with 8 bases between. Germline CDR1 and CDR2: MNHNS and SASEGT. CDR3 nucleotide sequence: TGTGCCAGCAGTGAGGGTAACACCTACGAGCAGTACTTC. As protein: CASSEGNTYEQYF.